The 29 T cell receptor beta chains below all came from one sample that was sequenced in a study of cytomegalovirus exposure and HLA in healthy donors. Primers: 60 Vbeta forward and 13 Jbeta reverse. Repertoires were generated with immunoSEQ multiplex PCR, while TCRdb's copy carries only in-frame clones and drops some. The table lists more than 100,000 clones. The sample comprised PBMCs. The receptor set was obtained from a man between 40 and 49 years old in good health and CMV-seronegative.

The chain combines TRBV7-2 with TRBJ2-6; D might be TRBD1 (6 bases). This CDR3 has 17 amino acids. Looked up from germline, CDR1 is SGHTA and CDR2 is FQGNSA. V lost 3 bases and J 4 bases, leaving 16 bases between the germline ends. In DNA, the CDR3 is TGTGCCAGCAGCTTGTCAACCCAGGGGTCAGGGGCCAACGTCCTGACTTTC. This translates into CASSLSTQGSGANVLTF. Based on the CDR3 plus reference TRBV7-2 and TRBJ2-6, the full variable domain is GAGVSQSPSNKVTEKGKDVELRCDPISGHTALYWYRQSLGQGLEFLIYFQGNSAPDKSGLPSDRFSAERTGGSVSTLTIQRTQQEDSAVYLCASSLSTQGSGANVLTFGAGSRLTVL.

The chain uses TRBV27 and TRBJ2-2; 7 bases fit TRBD2. V gave up 0 bases and J gave up 2 bases; unmatched junction bases: 3. In germline, CDR1 is MNHEY, CDR2 SMNVEV (reference sequence). This CDR3 region has 16 residues. The CDR3, as DNA: TGTGCCAGCAGTTTATCCGCTAGCGGAAACACCGGGGAGCTGTTTTTT. This sequence encodes CASSLSASGNTGELFF.

The chain links TRBV5-1 to TRBJ2-7; possible D gene TRBD1, 7 bases. The CDR3 runs to 14 residues. With 4 bases removed from V and 6 bases from J, the gap between germline ends came to 17 bases. Germline V gene data show CDR1 as SGHRS and CDR2 as YFSETQ. The CDR3 DNA sequence: TGCGCCAGCAGCCAAGACAGGGAAGCGGGCGAGCAGTACTTC. Protein product: CASSQDREAGEQYF.

V and J are TRBV5-1 and TRBJ2-7; a possible D gene is TRBD1 (6 bases). Trimming left V 0 bases short and J 12 bases short, with 25 bases between. Looked up from germline, CDR1 is SGHRS and CDR2 is YFSETQ. The CDR3 contains 16 residues. The CDR3 region has the DNA TGCGCCAGCAGCTTGGGGGCTTCGAGGGGGACCACAATCCCGTACTTC. It codes for CASSLGASRGTTIPYF.

The chain is built from TRBV7-2 and TRBJ1-1; TRBD1 matches at 10 bases. After removal of 5 bases from V and 6 bases from J, the junction contained 6 bases not matched to a gene. Germline CDR1 SGHTA, CDR2 FQGNSA. CDR3 length: 14 residues. DNA for the CDR3: TGTGCCAGCAGCCCCAGACAGGGGGCCCCTGAAGCTTTCTTT. This translates into CASSPRQGAPEAFF. The full variable domain, its missing parts supplied by reference TRBV7-2 and TRBJ1-1, is GAGVSQSPSNKVTEKGKDVELRCDPISGHTALYWYRQSLGQGLEFLIYFQGNSAPDKSGLPSDRFSAERTGGSVSTLTIQRTQQEDSAVYLCASSPRQGAPEAFFGQGTRLTVV.

The chain joins TRBV4-3 to TRBJ1-3, with D unclear. Trimming left V 1 base short and J 0 bases short, with 4 bases between. From germline, CDR1 is LGHNA and CDR2 YSLEER. The CDR3 spans 14 residues. CDR3 amino acids: CASSQVVSGNTIYF. The CDR3 nucleotides read TGCGCCAGCAGCCAAGTCGTCTCTGGAAACACCATATATTTT.

The gene calls are TRBV27 and TRBJ2-2; D is perhaps TRBD2 (5 bases). Per the germline V gene, CDR1 is MNHEY and CDR2 is SMNVEV (reference sequence). Trimming shortened V by 9 bases and J by 3 bases, and 17 bases separated the two germline ends. The CDR3 is made up of 15 amino acids. The CDR3 bases are TGTGCCAGAAGAGACCTGGACGGGGACACCGGGGAGCTGTTTTTT. Translating gives CARRDLDGDTGELFF.

The chain recombines TRBV7-9 with TRBJ2-1; 7 nucleotides align to TRBD2. The CDR3 covers 15 residues. CDR1 is SEHNR and CDR2 is FQNEAQ in the germline V gene (reference sequence). The junction had 12 bases not matched to a gene; V was cut back by 5 bases and J by 8 bases. As DNA, the CDR3 is TGTGCCAGCAGCCCAAGCGGGGTGGGGGGGGATGAGCAGTTCTTC. Protein product: CASSPSGVGGDEQFF.

CDR3 amino acids: CASSLSFQDLTRGYTF. The CDR3, as DNA: TGTGCCAGCAGCTTATCCTTCCAGGATCTTACCCGGGGCTACACCTTC. The chain is built from TRBV7-2 and TRBJ1-2; no firm D call. Trimming shortened V by 2 bases and J by 8 bases, and 21 bases separated the two germline ends. The CDR3 consists of 16 residues. Germline CDR1 is SGHTA and CDR2 is FQGNSA.

V usage is TRBV25-1 and J usage is TRBJ2-5; 7 positions agree with TRBD2. Looked up from germline, CDR1 is MGHDK and CDR2 is SYGVNS. V shed 2 bases, J shed 2 bases, and the junction held 11 bases outside the gene matches. The CDR3 has 17 residues. The CDR3 DNA sequence: TGTGCCAGCAGTGAACCGGCGTGGGGACTACAACAAGAGACCCAGTACTTC. Encoded protein: CASSEPAWGLQQETQYF.

The chain recombines TRBV13 with TRBJ2-3; perhaps TRBD2 as D (6 bases). Trimming left V 3 bases short and J 4 bases short, with 11 bases between. The CDR3 contains 14 residues. In germline, CDR1 is PRHDT, CDR2 FYEKMQ (reference sequence). The CDR3 protein is CASSLGLSADTQYF. Here the CDR3 DNA reads TGTGCCAGCAGCTTGGGACTTTCAGCAGATACGCAGTATTTT.

The J gene is TRBJ2-5, the V gene TRBV27, with D perhaps TRBD1 (5 bases). The length of the CDR3 is 15 residues. Germline-derived CDR1 and CDR2 are MNHEY and SMNVEV (reference sequence). Deletions cut 2 bases from V and 5 bases from J, with 15 bases between. CDR3 protein: CASSLGWQGLETQYF. CDR3 DNA sequence: TGTGCCAGCAGTTTAGGTTGGCAGGGTCTGGAGACCCAGTACTTC.

The chain combines TRBV30 with TRBJ2-7; D perhaps matches TRBD1 (5 bases). CDR3 length: 13 amino acids. V was clipped by 5 bases and J by 2 bases, with 13 bases between them. The germline V gene encodes CDR1 GTSNPN and CDR2 SVGIG (reference sequence). CDR3 DNA sequence: TGTGCCTGGCGTCGGCAGGGCCCCTACGAGCAGTACTTC. It yields the protein CAWRRQGPYEQYF.

This chain uses TRBV6-6 with TRBJ1-2; TRBD1 matches at 8 bases. The V gene's germline CDR1 is MNHNY and CDR2 SVGAGI (reference sequence). The CDR3 contains 15 residues. J lost 4 bases, V lost 0 bases, and 4 bases had no gene match. The CDR3 loop is CASSYSAGGGYGYTF. In DNA, the CDR3 is TGTGCCAGCAGTTACTCGGCAGGGGGCGGCTATGGCTACACCTTC.

The chain is built from TRBV7-2 and TRBJ2-3, with no clear D. The germline gives CDR1 SGHTA, CDR2 FQGNSA. This CDR3 comprises 13 residues. With 4 bases removed from V and 4 bases from J, the gap between germline ends came to 9 bases. CDR3 DNA: TGTGCCAGCAGCTCCTATAGAGCAGATACGCAGTATTTT. Its translation is CASSSYRADTQYF.

The V gene is TRBV6-6, the J gene TRBJ1-3, with 9 bases lining up with TRBD1. CDR1 is MNHNY and CDR2 is SVGAGI in the germline V gene (reference sequence). The CDR3 spans 16 residues. With 6 bases clipped from V and 2 bases from J, the junction kept 8 bases outside the gene matches. This CDR3 is CASSNPGQGTGNTIYF. The CDR3, as DNA: TGTGCCAGCAGCAACCCGGGACAGGGAACTGGAAACACCATATATTTT.

The J gene is TRBJ1-2, the V gene TRBV30; D call uncertain. The CDR3 covers 13 residues. The ends were cut back, 4 bases at V and 3 bases at J, with 12 bases in the middle. Looked up from germline, CDR1 is GTSNPN and CDR2 is SVGIG (reference sequence). CDR3 nucleotides: TGTGCCTGGACGAAGGAGGGCTACTATGGCTACACCTTC. Its translation: CAWTKEGYYGYTF.

CDR3 loop: CASTEQGADEQYF. CDR3 in DNA: TGTGCCAGTACCGAACAGGGGGCCGACGAGCAGTACTTC. V and J are TRBV19 and TRBJ2-7; 9 bases agree with TRBD1. After removal of 7 bases from V and 5 bases from J, the junction contained 6 bases not matched to a gene. Germline V gene sequence: CDR1 LNHDA, CDR2 SQIVND (reference sequence). The CDR3 consists of 13 residues.

V is TRBV6-5 and J is TRBJ2-7; the D gene is possibly TRBD2 (5 bases). CDR3 length: 13 residues. Germline V gene sequence: CDR1 MNHEY, CDR2 SVGAGI. Trimming left V 0 bases short and J 7 bases short, with 10 bases between. CDR3 amino acids: CASSYSGGGEQYF. The CDR3 DNA reads as TGTGCCAGCAGTTACTCTGGTGGCGGGGAGCAGTACTTC.

This chain joins TRBV28 and TRBJ2-7; 7 bases are shared with TRBD1. V dropped 2 bases and J dropped 3; count of bases not matched to a gene: 7. Per germline, CDR1 MDHEN and CDR2 SYDVKM. The CDR3 has 15 residues. The CDR3 here is CASSLVWDRHYEQYF. CDR3 nucleotide sequence: TGTGCCAGCAGTTTAGTTTGGGACAGACACTACGAGCAGTACTTC.

The rearrangement joins TRBV7-2 to TRBJ1-2, with a possible D match to TRBD1 (5 bases). CDR1 is SGHTA, CDR2 FQGNSA, per germline. Trimming left V 4 bases short and J 8 bases short, with 11 bases between. This CDR3 comprises 12 residues. The CDR3: CASSSSWGGYTF. The CDR3 DNA is TGTGCCAGCAGCTCCTCTTGGGGCGGCTACACCTTC.

This sequence joins TRBV10-3 and TRBJ1-2, with D possibly matching TRBD1 (5 bases). This CDR3 comprises 14 residues. V dropped 2 bases and J dropped 4 bases, with 11 bases sitting between them. Germline lookup yields CDR1 ENHRY and CDR2 SYGVKD. CDR3 DNA sequence: TGTGCCATCAGTGAGGGATTGACAGCCTATGGCTACACCTTC. Encoded protein: CAISEGLTAYGYTF.

The chain recombines TRBV28 with TRBJ2-3, with 12 positions matching TRBD2. The V segment lost 5 bases and the J segment 3 bases; nucleotides outside the gene matches: 3. Germline V gene sequence: CDR1 MDHEN, CDR2 SYDVKM. The CDR3 runs 15 residues. The CDR3 region has the DNA TGTGCCAGCAGTGAGACTAGCGGGAGTACAGATACGCAGTATTTT. Protein product: CASSETSGSTDTQYF.

The J gene is TRBJ2-7, the V gene TRBV11-2; TRBD1 matches 10 bases. V was pared by 4 bases and J by 5 bases, with 11 bases of the junction left unmatched. CDR1 and CDR2 (germline): SGHAT, FQNNGV. The CDR3 covers 16 residues. Here the CDR3 reads CASSSLTGTGVNEQYF. CDR3 nucleotides: TGTGCCAGCAGCTCCCTCACCGGGACAGGGGTAAACGAGCAGTACTTC.

The V call is TRBV29-1, the J call TRBJ1-2; D is unclear. The V end lost 2 bases, the J end lost 2 bases, and 9 bases lay between the germline ends. The CDR3 totals 13 residues. The germline V gene has CDR1 SQVTM and CDR2 ANQGSEA. The CDR3 nucleotides read TGCAGCGTTGAATCACCGGTAAACTATGGCTACACCTTC. This encodes CSVESPVNYGYTF.

The chain joins TRBV4-3 to TRBJ2-3; TRBD2 agrees at 8 bases. The CDR3 sequence is 17 residues long. Trimming took 0 bases from V and 6 from J; bases not matched to a gene: 11. Germline assignment: CDR1 LGHNA and CDR2 YSLEER. This chain's CDR3 is CASSQDIRGGLMDTQYF. The CDR3 coding sequence is TGCGCCAGCAGCCAAGATATCCGGGGGGGCCTCATGGATACGCAGTATTTT.

The chain joins TRBV28 to TRBJ1-1, with 8 bases lining up with TRBD1. The CDR3 sequence is 15 residues long. Germline values: CDR1 MDHEN, CDR2 SYDVKM. The trim removed 6 bases at V and 0 bases at J, leaving 6 bases unmatched. The CDR3 sequence: CASSPTGAMNTEAFF. Here the CDR3 DNA reads TGTGCCAGCAGCCCGACAGGGGCAATGAACACTGAAGCTTTCTTT.

The V call is TRBV29-1, the J call TRBJ2-5; 9 nucleotides align to TRBD1. Germline V gives CDR1 SQVTM, CDR2 ANQGSEA. The J segment lost 5 bases and the V segment lost 7 bases, leaving 11 bases of the junction unmatched. CDR3 length equals 14 residues. The CDR3 reads CSAQVGTGRETQYF. The CDR3 nucleotides are TGCAGCGCCCAAGTGGGGACAGGGAGGGAGACCCAGTACTTC.

The chain carries TRBV7-8 and TRBJ2-1, with 9 bases fitting TRBD2. The germline V gene has CDR1 SGHVS and CDR2 FQNEAQ. CDR3 length equals 16 residues. V was clipped by 2 bases and J by 10 bases; unmatched bases: 12. CDR3 nucleotide sequence: TGTGCCAGCAGCTTATTTATTAGCGGGGGTAAACGCGAGCAGTTCTTC. Translating it yields CASSLFISGGKREQFF.